The source of this T cell receptor (beta chain) is a study of blood T cell repertoires in COVID-19. At the level of the study: Sample material is recorded as cDNA or gDNA derived from T cells, B-cell-depleted T cells, or PBMCs.

Clones were sequenced by immunoSEQ multiplex PCR, and TCRdb holds only the in-frame ones, with some missing. Counted here are approximately 270,000 clones, around 88% occurring once; the ten biggest clones make up roughly 6%. Followed longitudinally, the Seattle patients had been enrolled during active infection. V gave up 4 bases and J gave up 7 bases; unmatched junction bases: 7. This CDR3 is 16 amino acids long. Germline V gives CDR1 SGDLS, CDR2 YYNGEE. The chain employs TRBV9 and TRBJ2-5; 16 bases are shared with TRBD2. The source is a woman younger than 45 with COVID-19, enrolled during active disease. The source material was peripheral blood. The CDR3 sequence: CASSPGTSGRAWTQYF. CDR3 DNA sequence: TGTGCCAGCAGCCCCGGGACTAGCGGGAGGGCCTGGACCCAGTACTTC.